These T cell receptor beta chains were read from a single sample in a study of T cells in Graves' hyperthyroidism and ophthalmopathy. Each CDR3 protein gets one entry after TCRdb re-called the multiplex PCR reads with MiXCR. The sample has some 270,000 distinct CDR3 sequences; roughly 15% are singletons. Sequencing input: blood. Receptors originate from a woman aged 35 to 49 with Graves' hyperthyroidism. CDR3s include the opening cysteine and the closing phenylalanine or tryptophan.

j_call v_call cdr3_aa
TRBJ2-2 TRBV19 CASSINSANTGELFF
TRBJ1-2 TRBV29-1 CSAKRDSSLYGYTF
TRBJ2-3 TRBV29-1 CSVEDRGGGRTDTQYF
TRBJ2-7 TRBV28 CASSPTSLAGGGWYF
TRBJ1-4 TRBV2 CASSRTSGNEKLFF
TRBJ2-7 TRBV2 CASRGLAGALGYEQYF
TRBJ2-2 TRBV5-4 CASSSGLAPGTGELFF
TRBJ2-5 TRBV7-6 CASQSRSQYF
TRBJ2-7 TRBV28 CASSRLAGDEQYF
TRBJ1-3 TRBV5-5 CASSLVPGNSGNTIYF
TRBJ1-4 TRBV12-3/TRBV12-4 CASKPRSREKLFF
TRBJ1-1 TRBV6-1 CASSLQGLGTEAFF
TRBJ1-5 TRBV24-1 CATSDGSRGLQPQHF
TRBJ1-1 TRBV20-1 CSARPAVGPWTEAFF
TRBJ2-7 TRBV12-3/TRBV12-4 CASSSGGLISYEQYF
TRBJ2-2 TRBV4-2 CASSQGTGKVFF
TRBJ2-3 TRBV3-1 CASKGGPSTDTQYF
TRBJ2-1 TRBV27 CASSLITGGPVGNNEQFF
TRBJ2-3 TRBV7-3 CASSSSGTGGLASTDTQYF
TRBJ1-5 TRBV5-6 CASNLWASNQPQHF
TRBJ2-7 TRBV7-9 CASSQNPQGLEQYF
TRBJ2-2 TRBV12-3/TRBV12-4 CASSLSYSGELFF
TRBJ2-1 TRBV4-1 CASSQAGNEQFF
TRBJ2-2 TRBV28 CASRRPGGTGELFF
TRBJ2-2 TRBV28 CASSPGTNGGGELFF
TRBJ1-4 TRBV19 CASQDGWTNEKLFF
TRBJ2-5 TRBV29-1 CSVEDSLARDPQETQYF
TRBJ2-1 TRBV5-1 CASSLSSGSYNEQFF
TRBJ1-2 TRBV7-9 CASSANQRTGGYTF
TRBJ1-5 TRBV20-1 CSARRGDQPQHF
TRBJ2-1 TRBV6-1 CASSGLAGGPIFDNEQFF
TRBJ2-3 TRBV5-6 CASSLVTGSTDTQYF
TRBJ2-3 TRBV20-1 CSARLAGGLSTDTQYF